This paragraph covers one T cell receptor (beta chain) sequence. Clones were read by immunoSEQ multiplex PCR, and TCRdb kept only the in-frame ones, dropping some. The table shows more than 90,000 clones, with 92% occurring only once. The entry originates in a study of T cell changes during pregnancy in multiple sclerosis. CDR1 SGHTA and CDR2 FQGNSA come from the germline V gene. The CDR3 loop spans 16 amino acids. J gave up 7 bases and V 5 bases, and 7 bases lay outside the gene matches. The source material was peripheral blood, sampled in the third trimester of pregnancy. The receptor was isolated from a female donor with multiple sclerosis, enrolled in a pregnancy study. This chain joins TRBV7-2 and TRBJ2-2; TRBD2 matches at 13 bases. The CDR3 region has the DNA TGTGCCAGCAGCCCACTAGCGGGGGGGCCCGGCGGGGAGCTGTTTTTT. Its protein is CASSPLAGGPGGELFF.